This T cell receptor (beta chain) comes out of a study of blood T cell repertoires in COVID-19. Background on the study: Samples representing acute and convalescent COVID-19 were sourced from the United States, Italy and Spain. T cells, B-cell-depleted T cells, or PBMCs provided the cDNA or gDNA that served as material.

With 0 bases removed from V and 4 bases from J, the gap between germline ends came to 10 bases. The germline gives CDR1 LGHNA, CDR2 YSLEER. The CDR3 extends over 15 amino acids. Study processing details: Quantification of nucleated cells was approximated via reference gene primer amplification. Clones were read by immunoSEQ multiplex PCR, and TCRdb kept only the in-frame ones, dropping some. V, J and clone size were drawn from that table, and D and trimming were deduced from the DNA. This sample has around 100,000 clones; roughly 79% occur once, and the top ten carry 9.5% to 13%. The chain carries TRBV4-3 and TRBJ1-5; no clear D gene. The clonotype comes from a woman between 65 and 79 years old with acute or convalescent COVID-19. The sequenced sample consisted of peripheral blood. The CDR3 DNA follows: TGCGCCAGCAGCCAAGAATACATCGGGAATCAGCCCCAGCATTTT. Amino acids: CASSQEYIGNQPQHF.